This TCR beta chain emerged from a study of blood T cells in healthy people across ages (dated by TCRdb to the mid-2010s). With respect to the entire study: Template switching captured roughly one uniquely barcoded TCR beta cDNA molecule per two T cells in model experiments. Using the same blood draw, the study looked at two additional independent replicas of 1 million unique cDNA reads for two donors, one aged 18 to 30 and the other aged 80 or older. To avoid experimental bias, donors of different ages were randomly spread across the sequencing lanes. To track age-related changes in TCR beta repertoire diversity, the study relied on deep sequencing normalized with unique cDNA molecular identifiers. The donors were divided into four age groups: young (average around 17 years), middle-aged (roughly 42), aged (about 60) and long-lived (82). The full study reports these points: Estimates of total diversity based on one million sequenced T cells were considered lower bounds and underestimates. The percentage of naive T cells measured by flow cytometry correlated strongly with observed TCR beta diversity. Because profiling used bulk unsorted PBMCs, naive and antigen-experienced compartments could not be compared conclusively. Compared with the aged group, the long-lived group had more naive CD4+ T cells, fewer expanded clones and increased TCR diversity, a pattern suggesting age selection. As age increased, observed TCR beta diversity per million T cells dropped in a roughly linear way, and a significant reduction was already evident by age 40. The CMV infection status of donors was not known, potentially confounding age-related changes in expanded clonotypes.

Donors were a few dozen systemically healthy Caucasian individuals from Russia aged about 6 to 100 years. Each donor gave around 9.8 milliliters of peripheral blood, collected into EDTA-treated Vacutainer tubes. Ficoll-Paque density-gradient centrifugation was used to isolate PBMCs, with at least 6.5 million per sample. Trizol reagent was used to extract total RNA from the PBMCs, yielding at least 6 micrograms per sample. For every donor, an aliquot of PBMCs went through flow cytometry to measure the percentages of naive CD45RAhigh/CD27high T cells. From the cysteine through the phenylalanine, the CDR3 covers 17 amino acids. The entry retains the CDR3 DNA only, 51 bases that are in frame from base 1. CDR1 and CDR2 are read off the germline V gene as MGHRA and YSYEKL. The junction carries 23 bases between V and J, which are trimmed by 4 bases and 6 bases respectively. The library was generated by 5' RACE. The sample was run on an Illumina HiSeq 2500. A second roughly 6 to 11 cycle PCR used a sample-barcoded 5' primer and a J-beta primer mix. A unique molecular identifier was introduced onto each TCR beta cDNA molecule by a template-switch 5' adaptor carrying 12 random nucleotides. Each sample yielded at least 3 million CDR3-containing paired-end reads. First-strand cDNA was synthesized from all RNA with the Mint cDNA synthesis kit, primed by a TRBC-specific oligonucleotide. All cDNA was treated with uracil-DNA glycosylase and then went through a first 18-cycle PCR with the universal primers M1SS and BC2_uni_R. Concerning the study's data processing: Normalization of each sample was performed by random selection of 1 million high-quality reads, each carrying a distinct molecular identifier. Reads with shared molecular identifiers were discarded instead of being binned into consensus sequences. CDR3 identification, clonotype clustering and error correction used MiTCR with a Q25 quality threshold and the strictest error-elimination algorithm. A nonparametric unseen species model with Euler transformation was used to estimate lower-bound total TCR beta diversity. TCRdb reran the public reads through fastp at Q25 and MiXCR, keeping productive beta chains. Rows with a matching CDR3 protein are joined into one entry that keeps the most common DNA and genes. TCRdb assigned the V and J calls; the authors' analysis was not used. The sample data list around 1,500,000 distinct CDR3 sequences, and about 43% of these were observed just once. 6.5% to 10% of the sample belongs to the ten largest clones.

Details on this clonotype: Its binding antigen is unknown. Base quality data are lacking; no much larger clone is found one base away.

The chain links TRBV4-1 with TRBJ2-3, with TRBD2 tentatively as D gene (6 bases match). The clonotype comes from a woman between 18 and 29 years old in good health. Sequencing was carried out using blood. The CDR3 here reads CASSPSGSGIRWDTQYF. The sequenced DNA is TGCGCCAGCAGCCCCTCGGGTAGCGGTATCCGATGGGATACGCAGTATTTT.